The count of the clone carrying this TCR beta chain is one. Authors' data handling: Amplified reference gene primers provided the basis for estimating nucleated cell counts. TCRdb's table, derived via immunoSEQ multiplex PCR, lists solely in-frame clones and lacks some. V, J and clone size are taken as reported in that table, and D and trimming were inferred from the DNA itself. The data show roughly 93,000 clones, roughly 80% seen once. The data were obtained in a study of blood T cell repertoires in COVID-19. Study information: Specimens from acute and convalescent COVID-19 originated in the United States, Italy and Spain. PBMCs, B-cell-depleted T cells, or T cells were the source of the cDNA or gDNA that made up the material.

Germline V gene sequence: CDR1 SGHTA, CDR2 FQGNSA. Trimming shortened V by 1 base and J by 4 bases, and 10 bases separated the two germline ends. The CDR3 is 14 amino acids. The sequenced sample was peripheral blood. This receptor was taken from a woman of 80 years or more with acute or convalescent COVID-19. The chain is built from TRBV7-2 and TRBJ1-2, with a weak D call TRBD1 (5 bases). The CDR3 loop reads CASSLGGGVYGYTF. Here the CDR3 DNA reads TGTGCCAGCAGCTTAGGGGGCGGGGTCTATGGCTACACCTTC.